This T cell receptor (beta chain) stems from a study of T cells in Graves' hyperthyroidism and ophthalmopathy. The ends were cut back, 5 bases at V and 6 bases at J, with 16 bases in the middle. The length of the CDR3 is 14 residues. Germline values: CDR1 SGHTA, CDR2 FQGNSA. Comment on this clonotype: Its antigen is not identified.

RNA transcripts were the template for amplifying TCR beta CDR3 regions. Carried out on the TCR CDR3, a first-round RT-PCR used the HTBI primer set. One entry per CDR3 protein, called by TCRdb with MiXCR from the multiplex PCR reads. This sample yields 500,000 to 700,000 distinct CDR3 sequences, of which approximately 15% are seen a single time; roughly 18% belongs to the top ten. Study results and limitations: Among clonotypes expanded in thyroid above 0.001, most were also found in blood.

The chain employs TRBV7-2 and TRBJ1-2; no reliable D call. The sample comprised blood. The sequence derives from a young woman with Graves' hyperthyroidism. CDR3 DNA: TGTGCCAGCAGCCCCAAGGAGGGAAAGGATGGCTACACCTTC. It yields the protein CASSPKEGKDGYTF.